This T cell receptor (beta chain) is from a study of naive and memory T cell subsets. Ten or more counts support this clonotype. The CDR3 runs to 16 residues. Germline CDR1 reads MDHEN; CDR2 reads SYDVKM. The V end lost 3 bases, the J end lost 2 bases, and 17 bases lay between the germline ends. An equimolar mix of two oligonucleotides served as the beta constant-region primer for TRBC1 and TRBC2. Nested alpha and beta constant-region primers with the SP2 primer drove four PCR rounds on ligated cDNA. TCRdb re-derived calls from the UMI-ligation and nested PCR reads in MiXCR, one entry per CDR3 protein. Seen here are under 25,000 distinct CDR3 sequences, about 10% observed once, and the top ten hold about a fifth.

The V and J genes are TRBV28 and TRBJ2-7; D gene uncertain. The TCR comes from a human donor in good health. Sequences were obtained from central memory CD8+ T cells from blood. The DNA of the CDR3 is TGTGCCAGCAGTTTTCCCCCCTACCCCCTCGCCTACGAGCAGTACTTC. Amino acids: CASSFPPYPLAYEQYF.